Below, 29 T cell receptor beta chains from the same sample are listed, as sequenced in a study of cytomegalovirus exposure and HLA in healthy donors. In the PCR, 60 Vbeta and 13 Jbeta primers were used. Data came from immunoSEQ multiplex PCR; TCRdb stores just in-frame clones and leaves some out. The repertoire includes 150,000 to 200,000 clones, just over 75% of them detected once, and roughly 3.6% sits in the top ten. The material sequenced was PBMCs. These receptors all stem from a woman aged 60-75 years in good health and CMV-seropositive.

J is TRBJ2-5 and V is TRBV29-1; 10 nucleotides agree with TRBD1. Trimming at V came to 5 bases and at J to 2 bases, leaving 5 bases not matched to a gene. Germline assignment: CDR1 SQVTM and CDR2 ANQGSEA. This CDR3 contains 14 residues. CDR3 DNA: TGCAGCGTTTGGGGACAGGGGTATCAAGAGACCCAGTACTTC. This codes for CSVWGQGYQETQYF.

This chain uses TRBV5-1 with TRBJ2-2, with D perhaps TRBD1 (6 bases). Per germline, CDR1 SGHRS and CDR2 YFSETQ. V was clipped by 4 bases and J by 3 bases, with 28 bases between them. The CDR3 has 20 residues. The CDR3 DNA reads TGCGCCAGCAGCCCCTCACTGGGTTGGCCGGACAGCGGATACACCGGGGAGCTGTTTTTT. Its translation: CASSPSLGWPDSGYTGELFF.

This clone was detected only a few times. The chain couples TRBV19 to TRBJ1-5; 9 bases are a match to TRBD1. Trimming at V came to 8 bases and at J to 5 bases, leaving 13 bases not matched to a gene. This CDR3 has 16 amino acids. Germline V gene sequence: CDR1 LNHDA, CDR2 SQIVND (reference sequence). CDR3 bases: TGTGCCAGTCGCTCCCTTACAGGGGGCGCGGATCAGCCCCAGCATTTT. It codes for CASRSLTGGADQPQHF. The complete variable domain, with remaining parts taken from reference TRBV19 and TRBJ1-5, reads DGGITQSPKYLFRKEGQNVTLSCEQNLNHDAMYWYRQDPGQGLRLIYYSQIVNDFQKGDIAEGYSVSREKKESFPLTVTSAQKNPTAFYLCASRSLTGGADQPQHFGDGTRLSIL.

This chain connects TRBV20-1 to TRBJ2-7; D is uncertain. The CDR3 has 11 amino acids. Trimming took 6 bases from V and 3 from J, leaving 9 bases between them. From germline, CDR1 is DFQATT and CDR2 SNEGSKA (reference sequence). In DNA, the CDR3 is TGCAGTGCCCAAAGAGACTACGAGCAGTACTTC. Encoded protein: CSAQRDYEQYF.

CDR3 sequence (DNA): TGTGCCAGCCATAAGGGCAGACAGGATTACAATGAGCAGTTCTTC. Its translation is CASHKGRQDYNEQFF. This chain links TRBV6-5 with TRBJ2-1; tentatively, D is TRBD1 (6 bases). Trimming took off 8 bases at V and 4 bases at J, with 18 bases between the two ends. The CDR3 sequence is 15 residues long. Germline-derived CDR1 and CDR2 are MNHEY and SVGAGI.

The CDR3 sequence: CASSTHRGFEGYTF. In DNA, the CDR3 is TGTGCCAGCAGTACCCATCGAGGATTTGAGGGCTACACCTTC. The chain joins TRBV28 to TRBJ1-2; D gene uncertain. Trimming took off 5 bases at V and 8 bases at J, with 18 bases between the two ends. This CDR3 region has 14 residues. The V gene's germline CDR1 is MDHEN and CDR2 SYDVKM.

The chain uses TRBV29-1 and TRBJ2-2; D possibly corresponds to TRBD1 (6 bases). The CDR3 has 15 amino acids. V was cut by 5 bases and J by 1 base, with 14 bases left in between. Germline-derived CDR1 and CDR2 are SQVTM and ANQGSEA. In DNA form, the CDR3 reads TGCAGCGTTACCGGGACACCTCAGAACACCGGGGAGCTGTTTTTT. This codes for CSVTGTPQNTGELFF.

The CDR3: CSVEAWNGADTQYF. In nucleotides, the CDR3 is TGCAGCGTTGAAGCATGGAACGGGGCAGATACGCAGTATTTT. The chain employs TRBV29-1 and TRBJ2-3; possible D gene TRBD2, 5 bases. The CDR3 length is 14 residues. The germline V gene encodes CDR1 SQVTM and CDR2 ANQGSEA. V lost 1 base, J lost 4 bases, and 12 bases lay in between.

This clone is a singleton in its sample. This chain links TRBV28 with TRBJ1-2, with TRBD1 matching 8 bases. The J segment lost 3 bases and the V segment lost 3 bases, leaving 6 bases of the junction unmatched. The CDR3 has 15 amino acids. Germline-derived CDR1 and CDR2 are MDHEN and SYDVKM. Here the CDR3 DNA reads TGTGCCAGCAGTTTTACAGGGGGGGCATACTATGGCTACACCTTC. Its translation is CASSFTGGAYYGYTF.

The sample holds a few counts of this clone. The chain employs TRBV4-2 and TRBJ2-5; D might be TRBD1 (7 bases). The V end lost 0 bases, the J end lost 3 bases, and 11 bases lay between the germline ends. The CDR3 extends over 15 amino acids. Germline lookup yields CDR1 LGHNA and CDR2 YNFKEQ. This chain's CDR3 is CASSQEGGTEETQYF. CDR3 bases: TGTGCCAGCAGCCAAGAAGGAGGGACAGAAGAGACCCAGTACTTC.

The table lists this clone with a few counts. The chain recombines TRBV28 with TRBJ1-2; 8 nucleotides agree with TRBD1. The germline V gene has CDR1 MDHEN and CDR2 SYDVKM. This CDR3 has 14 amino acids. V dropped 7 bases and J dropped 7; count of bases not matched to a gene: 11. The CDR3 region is CASIWGRGQGGYTF. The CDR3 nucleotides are TGTGCCAGCATATGGGGCAGGGGGCAGGGTGGCTACACCTTC.

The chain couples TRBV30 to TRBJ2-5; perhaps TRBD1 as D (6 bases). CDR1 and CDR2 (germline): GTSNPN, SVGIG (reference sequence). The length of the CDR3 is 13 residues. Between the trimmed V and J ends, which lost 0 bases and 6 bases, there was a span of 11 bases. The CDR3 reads CAWSVFRGKTQYF. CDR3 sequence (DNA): TGTGCCTGGAGTGTCTTCAGGGGAAAGACCCAGTACTTC. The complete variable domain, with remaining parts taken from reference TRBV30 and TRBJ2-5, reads SQTIHQWPATLVQPVGSPLSLECTVEGTSNPNLYWYRQAAGRGLQLLFYSVGIGQISSEVPQNLSASRPQDRQFILSSKKLLLSDSGFYLCAWSVFRGKTQYFGPGTRLLVL.

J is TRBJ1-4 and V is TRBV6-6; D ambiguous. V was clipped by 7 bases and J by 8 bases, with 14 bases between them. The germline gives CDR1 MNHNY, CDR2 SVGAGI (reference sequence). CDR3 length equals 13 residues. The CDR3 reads CASKASRGEKLFF. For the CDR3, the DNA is TGTGCCAGCAAGGCCTCCCGCGGGGAAAAACTGTTTTTT.

In nucleotides, the CDR3 is TGTGCCGGGCGATCTGGAAACACCATATATTTT. It codes for CAGRSGNTIYF. The V call is TRBV28, the J call TRBJ1-3; D uncertain. This CDR3 has 11 residues. Germline CDR1 is MDHEN and CDR2 is SYDVKM. V shed 11 bases and J shed 1 base, with 6 bases lying between them. Based on the CDR3 plus reference TRBV28 and TRBJ1-3, the full variable domain is DVKVTQSSRYLVKRTGEKVFLECVQDMDHENMFWYRQDPGLGLRLIYFSYDVKMKEKGDIPEGYSVSREKKERFSLILESASTNQTSMYLCAGRSGNTIYFGEGSWLTVV.

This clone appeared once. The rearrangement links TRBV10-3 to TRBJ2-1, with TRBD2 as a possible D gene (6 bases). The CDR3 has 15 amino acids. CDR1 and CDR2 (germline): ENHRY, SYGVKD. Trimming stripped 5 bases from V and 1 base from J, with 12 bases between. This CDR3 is CAISRSSESYNEQFF. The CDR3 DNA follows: TGTGCCATCAGTAGGTCTAGCGAGTCCTACAATGAGCAGTTCTTC.

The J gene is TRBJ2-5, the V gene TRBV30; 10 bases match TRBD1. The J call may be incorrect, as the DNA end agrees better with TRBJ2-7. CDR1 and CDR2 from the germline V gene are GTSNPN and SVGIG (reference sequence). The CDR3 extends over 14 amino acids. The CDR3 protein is CAWSVGTGAYEQYF. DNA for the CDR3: TGTGCCTGGAGTGTTGGGACAGGGGCCTACGAGCAGTACTTC.

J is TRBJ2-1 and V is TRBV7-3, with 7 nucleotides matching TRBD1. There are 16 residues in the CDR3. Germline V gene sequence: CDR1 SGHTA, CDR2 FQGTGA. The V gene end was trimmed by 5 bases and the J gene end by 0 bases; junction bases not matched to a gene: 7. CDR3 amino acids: CASSHPPGGSYNEQFF. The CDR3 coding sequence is TGTGCCAGCAGCCATCCGCCAGGGGGCTCCTACAATGAGCAGTTCTTC.

The CDR3 loop is CASRGRPRTDTQYF. The CDR3 DNA is TGTGCCAGCAGAGGGAGACCCCGCACAGATACGCAGTATTTT. The chain couples TRBV28 to TRBJ2-3; possibly TRBD2 for D (5 bases). Between the trimmed V and J ends, which lost 6 bases and 1 base, there was a span of 11 bases. This CDR3 region has 14 residues. In germline, CDR1 is MDHEN, CDR2 SYDVKM.

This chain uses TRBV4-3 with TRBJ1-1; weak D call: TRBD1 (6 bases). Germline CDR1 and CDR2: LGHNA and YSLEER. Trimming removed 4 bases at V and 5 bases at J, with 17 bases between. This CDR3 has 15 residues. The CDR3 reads CASSLGGAGRTEAFF. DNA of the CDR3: TGCGCCAGCAGCCTGGGGGGGGCGGGGAGAACTGAAGCTTTCTTT.

CDR3 sequence (DNA): TGTGCCAGCGTTTTCCTCCCAGGGGGCTCCTACGAGCAGTACTTC. Translating it yields CASVFLPGGSYEQYF. The V gene is TRBV6-5, the J gene TRBJ2-7; 7 nucleotides line up with TRBD1. CDR1 and CDR2 (germline): MNHEY, SVGAGI. There are 15 residues in the CDR3. After removal of 8 bases from V and 0 bases from J, the junction contained 10 bases not matched to a gene.

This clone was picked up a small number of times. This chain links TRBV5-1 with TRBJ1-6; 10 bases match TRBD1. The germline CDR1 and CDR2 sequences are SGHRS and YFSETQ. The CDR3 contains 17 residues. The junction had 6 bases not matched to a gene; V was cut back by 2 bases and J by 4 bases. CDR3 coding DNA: TGCGCCAGCAGCTTTGATAGGACAGGGGGATATAATTCACCCCTCCACTTT. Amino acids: CASSFDRTGGYNSPLHF.

CDR3 nucleotide sequence: TGTGCCAGCAGATCTATAGGGGGCGGGCAGACTTTCTTT. Translating gives CASRSIGGGQTFF. The rearrangement uses TRBV6-5 and TRBJ1-1; 7 nucleotides match TRBD1. The germline V gene encodes CDR1 MNHEY and CDR2 SVGAGI. Trimming at V came to 6 bases and at J to 12 bases, leaving 13 bases not matched to a gene. The CDR3 length is 13 residues.

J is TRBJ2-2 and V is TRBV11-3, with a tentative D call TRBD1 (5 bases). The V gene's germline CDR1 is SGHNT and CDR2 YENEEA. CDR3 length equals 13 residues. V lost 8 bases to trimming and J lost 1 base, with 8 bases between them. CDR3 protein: CASRRGNTGELFF. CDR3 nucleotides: TGTGCCAGCCGAAGGGGGAACACCGGGGAGCTGTTTTTT.

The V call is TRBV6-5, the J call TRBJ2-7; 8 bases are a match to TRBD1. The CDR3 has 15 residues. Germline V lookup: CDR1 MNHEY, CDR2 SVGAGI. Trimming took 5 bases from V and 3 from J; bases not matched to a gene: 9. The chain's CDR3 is CASSASGQGLYEQYF. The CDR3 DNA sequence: TGTGCCAGCAGTGCTTCCGGACAGGGTCTCTACGAGCAGTACTTC.

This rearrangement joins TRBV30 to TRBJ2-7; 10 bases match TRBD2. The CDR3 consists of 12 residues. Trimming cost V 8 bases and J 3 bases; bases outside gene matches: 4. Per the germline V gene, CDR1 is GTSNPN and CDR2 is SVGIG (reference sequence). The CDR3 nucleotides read TGTGCCGGATGGACTAGCGGCTACGAGCAGTACTTC. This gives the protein CAGWTSGYEQYF.

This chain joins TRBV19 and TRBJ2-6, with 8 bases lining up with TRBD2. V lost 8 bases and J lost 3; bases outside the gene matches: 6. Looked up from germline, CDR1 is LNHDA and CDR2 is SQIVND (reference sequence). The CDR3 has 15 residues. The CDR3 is CASLPGGVGANVLTF. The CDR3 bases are TGTGCCAGTCTCCCGGGGGGGGTTGGGGCCAACGTCCTGACTTTC.

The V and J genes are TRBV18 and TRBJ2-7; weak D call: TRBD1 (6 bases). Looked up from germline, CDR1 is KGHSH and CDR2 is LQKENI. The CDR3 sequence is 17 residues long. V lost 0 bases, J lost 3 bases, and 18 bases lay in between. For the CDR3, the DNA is TGTGCCAGCTCACCACCGATCTCGGGACACCGATTCTACGAGCAGTACTTC. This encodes CASSPPISGHRFYEQYF.

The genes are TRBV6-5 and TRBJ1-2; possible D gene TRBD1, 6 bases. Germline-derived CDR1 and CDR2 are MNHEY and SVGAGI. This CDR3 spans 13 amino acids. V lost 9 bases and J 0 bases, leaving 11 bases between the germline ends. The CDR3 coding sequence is TGTGCCAGTTGGGACACACCTAACTATGGCTACACCTTC. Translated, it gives CASWDTPNYGYTF.

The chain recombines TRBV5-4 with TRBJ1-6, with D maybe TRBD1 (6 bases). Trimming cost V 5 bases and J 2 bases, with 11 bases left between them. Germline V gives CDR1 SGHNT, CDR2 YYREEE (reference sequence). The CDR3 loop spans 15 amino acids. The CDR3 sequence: CASSATGTYNSPLHF. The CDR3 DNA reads TGTGCCAGCAGTGCCACAGGGACCTATAATTCACCCCTCCACTTT.